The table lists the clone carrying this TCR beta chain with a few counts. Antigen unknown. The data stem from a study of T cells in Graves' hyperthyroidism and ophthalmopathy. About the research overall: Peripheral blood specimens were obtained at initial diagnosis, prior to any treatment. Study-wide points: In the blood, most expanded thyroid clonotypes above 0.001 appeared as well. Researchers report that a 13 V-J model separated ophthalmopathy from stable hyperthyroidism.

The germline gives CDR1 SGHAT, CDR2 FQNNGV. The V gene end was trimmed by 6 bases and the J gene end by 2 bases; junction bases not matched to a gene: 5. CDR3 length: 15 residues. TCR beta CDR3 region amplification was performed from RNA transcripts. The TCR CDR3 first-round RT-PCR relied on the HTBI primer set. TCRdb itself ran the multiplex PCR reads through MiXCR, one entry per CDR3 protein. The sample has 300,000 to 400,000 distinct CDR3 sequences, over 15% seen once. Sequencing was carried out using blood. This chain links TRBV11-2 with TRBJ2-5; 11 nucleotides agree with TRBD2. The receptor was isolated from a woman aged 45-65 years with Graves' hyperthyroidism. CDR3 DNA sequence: TGTGCCAGCAGGCCTCTAGCGGGGGGTCAAGAGACCCAGTACTTC. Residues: CASRPLAGGQETQYF.